This T cell receptor beta chain was captured by sequencing in a study of graft-versus-host responses after intestinal transplantation. Study context: Recipients across the board were started on anti-thymocyte globulin induction, then kept on tacrolimus and steroids for two to four years. Study-wide results and caveats: Clonal ratios of graft-versus-host to host-versus-graft in allografts were high for patients exhibiting graft-donor T cell macrochimerism.

Researchers placed some 200,000 CFSE-labeled responder cells in culture with some 200,000 irradiated, violet-dye-labeled stimulator cells. A few counts support this clone. CDR1 is SNHLY, CDR2 FYNNEI, per germline. The CDR3 is 14 amino acids. V was clipped by 9 bases and J by 1 base, with 15 bases between them. The protocol was immunoSEQ multiplex PCR, while the TCRdb copy is restricted to in-frame clones and leaves out a portion. The table shows about 15,000 clones, with about 33% occurring only once. This chain links TRBV2 with TRBJ1-2; D may be TRBD1 (5 bases). This receptor was taken from a human patient who received an intestinal transplant. Sequenced material: alloreactive CD8+ T cells from a mixed lymphocyte reaction culture, taken before intestinal transplant. The subset: CFSE-low proliferating T cells sorted from roughly six-day pre-transplant mixed lymphocyte reaction (GvH or HvG direction). In DNA form, the CDR3 reads TGTGCCAGTCTTCGGCGACAGCTTAACTATGGCTACACCTTC. Translation gives CASLRRQLNYGYTF.